What follows are 10 T cell receptor beta chains derived from one specimen sequenced in a study of technical replicates of blood from several donors. TCRdb's table, derived via immunoSEQ multiplex PCR, lists solely in-frame clones and lacks some. In the table there are fewer than 15,000 clones, approximately 80% of which are singletons. Sequencing used PBMCs. The receptor set was obtained from a human donor in good health.

The V gene is TRBV7-6, the J gene TRBJ2-1; 15 bases are shared with TRBD2. The V gene's germline CDR1 is SGHVS and CDR2 FNYEAQ. This CDR3 is 17 amino acids long. V shed 1 base, J shed 6 bases, and the junction held 4 bases outside the gene matches. The CDR3 here is CASSLDRTSGRANEQFF. CDR3 nucleotide sequence: TGTGCCAGCAGCTTAGACCGGACTAGCGGGAGGGCCAATGAGCAGTTCTTC.

A single count supports this clone. The V call is TRBV19, the J call TRBJ2-7; 8 bases are a match to TRBD1. V shed 2 bases and J 1 base; nucleotides not matched to a gene: 10. The CDR3 totals 17 residues. Germline-derived CDR1 and CDR2 are LNHDA and SQIVND (reference sequence). As DNA, the CDR3 is TGTGCCAGTAGTATATCTCACCCAGGGGGCTGGTCCTACGAGCAGTACTTC. Encoded protein: CASSISHPGGWSYEQYF.

In DNA, the CDR3 is TGCGCCAGCAGCTTGGAACTCCACACAGATACGCAGTATTTT. Translated: CASSLELHTDTQYF. The chain links TRBV5-1 to TRBJ2-3; no clear D. Germline lookup yields CDR1 SGHRS and CDR2 YFSETQ. The CDR3 is 14 residues long. V was trimmed by 0 bases and J by 2 bases, leaving 7 bases between them.

The gene calls are TRBV7-9 and TRBJ2-1; 14 bases are shared with TRBD2. V lost 5 bases to trimming and J lost 9 bases; unmatched junction nucleotides: 9. There are 16 residues in the CDR3. The germline CDR1 and CDR2 sequences are SEHNR and FQNEAQ (reference sequence). CDR3 coding DNA: TGTGCCAGCAGCCGCGCGGGACTAGCGGGAGTGGGTGAGCAGTTCTTC. This sequence encodes CASSRAGLAGVGEQFF.

CDR3 bases: TGCAGCGTTGCCGGGGAAACGACGCAGTATTTT. It encodes CSVAGETTQYF. The chain employs TRBV29-1 and TRBJ2-3; perhaps TRBD2 as D (5 bases). Germline CDR1 is SQVTM and CDR2 is ANQGSEA. The V end lost 4 bases, the J end lost 9 bases, and 11 bases lay between the germline ends. The CDR3 length is 11 residues.

J is TRBJ2-7 and V is TRBV5-6, with 9 bases identical to TRBD1. V lost 2 bases to trimming and J lost 3 bases; unmatched junction nucleotides: 3. CDR1 and CDR2 from the germline V gene are SGHDT and YYEEEE. There are 14 residues in the CDR3. The CDR3: CASSFGTGRYEQYF. CDR3 in DNA: TGTGCCAGCAGCTTCGGGACAGGGCGCTACGAGCAGTACTTC. Filled out from reference TRBV5-6 and TRBJ2-7, the complete variable domain reads DAGVTQSPTHLIKTRGQQVTLRCSPKSGHDTVSWYQQALGQGPQFIFQYYEEEERQRGNFPDRFSGHQFPNYSSELNVNALLLGDSALYLCASSFGTGRYEQYFGPGTRLTVT.

This rearrangement joins TRBV9 to TRBJ2-1, with D maybe TRBD1 (6 bases). The germline CDR1 and CDR2 sequences are SGDLS and YYNGEE. Trimming removed 2 bases at V and 6 bases at J, with 18 bases between. This CDR3 is 16 amino acids long. The CDR3 region is CASSVRRAQGLNEQFF. CDR3 in DNA: TGTGCCAGCAGCGTCCGCCGGGCTCAGGGGCTCAATGAGCAGTTCTTC.

This chain joins TRBV5-1 and TRBJ2-2; 11 positions agree with TRBD2. The CDR3 has 17 residues. In germline, CDR1 is SGHRS, CDR2 YFSETQ. Losses at the gene ends were 4 bases for V and 4 bases for J; bases not matched to a gene: 9. Here the CDR3 reads CASSPYLAGGSTGELFF. CDR3 sequence (DNA): TGCGCCAGCAGCCCCTACCTAGCGGGAGGAAGCACCGGGGAGCTGTTTTTT.

The chain has TRBV18 and TRBJ2-1; 10 nucleotides agree with TRBD2. The CDR3 contains 14 residues. V lost 3 bases to trimming and J lost 5 bases; unmatched junction nucleotides: 1. CDR1 is KGHSH, CDR2 LQKENI, per germline. CDR3: CASSPTSGNNEQFF. The CDR3 DNA follows: TGTGCCAGCTCACCCACTAGCGGGAACAATGAGCAGTTCTTC.

V is TRBV2 and J is TRBJ2-2, with 7 bases matching TRBD1. With 6 bases clipped from V and 6 bases from J, the junction kept 7 bases outside the gene matches. This CDR3 is 14 amino acids long. Germline values: CDR1 SNHLY, CDR2 FYNNEI. The CDR3 sequence: CASRNYRGSGELFF. CDR3 nucleotides: TGTGCCAGCAGAAACTACAGGGGATCCGGGGAGCTGTTTTTT.